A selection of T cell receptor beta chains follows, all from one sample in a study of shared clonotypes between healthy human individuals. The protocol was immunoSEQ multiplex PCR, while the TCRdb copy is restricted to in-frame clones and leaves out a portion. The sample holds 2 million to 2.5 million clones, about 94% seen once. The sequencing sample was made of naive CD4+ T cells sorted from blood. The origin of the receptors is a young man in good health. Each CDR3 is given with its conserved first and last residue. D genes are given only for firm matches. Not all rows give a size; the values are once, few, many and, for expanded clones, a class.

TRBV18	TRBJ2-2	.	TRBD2	TGTGCCAGCTCACCACTGGTTCGGGAGGTTATCACCGGGGAGCTGTTTTTT	CASSPLVREVITGELFF
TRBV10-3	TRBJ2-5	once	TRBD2	TGTGCCATGAAACAGCGGGAAGGGGAGACCCAGTACTTC	CAMKQREGETQYF
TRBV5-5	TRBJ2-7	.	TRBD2	TGTGCCAGCAGCTTCGGGCTAGCGGGAGTCGAGCAGTACTTC	CASSFGLAGVEQYF
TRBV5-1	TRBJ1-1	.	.	TGCGCCAGCAGCGGGGACAATGCGAACACTGAAGCTTTCTTT	CASSGDNANTEAFF
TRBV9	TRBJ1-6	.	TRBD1	TGTGCCAGCAGCCAGACAGGGTCTGGTTCACCCCTCCACTTT	CASSQTGSGSPLHF
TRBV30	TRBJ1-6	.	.	TGTGCCTGGAGTGTTTCAGGGGCCACCTCACCCCTCCACTTT	CAWSVSGATSPLHF
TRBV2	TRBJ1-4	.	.	TGTGCCAGCAGGACAGCGGTGATTACTAATGAAAAACTGTTTTTT	CASRTAVITNEKLFF
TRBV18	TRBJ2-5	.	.	TGTGCCAGCTCAAAACCGCCTGACGAAGAGACCCAGTACTTC	CASSKPPDEETQYF
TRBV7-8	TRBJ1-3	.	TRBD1	TGTGCCAGCAGCTCCATGACAGGGGCGCATGGAAACACCATATATTTT	CASSSMTGAHGNTIYF
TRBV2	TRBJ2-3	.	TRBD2	TGTGCCAGCAGCACTAGCGGGGGGACCACAGATACGCAGTATTTT	CASSTSGGTTDTQYF
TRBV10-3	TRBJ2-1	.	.	TGTGCCATCAGTGAGTCTGTCGGAAAGGGGGGCAATGAGCAGTTCTTC	CAISESVGKGGNEQFF
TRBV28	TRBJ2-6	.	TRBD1	TGTGCCAGCAGTACCTGGACAGGGGGCAAGTCTGGGGCCAACGTCCTGACTTTC	CASSTWTGGKSGANVLTF
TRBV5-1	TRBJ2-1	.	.	TGCGCCAGCAGCTTGTCGACAGCGAATGAGCAGTTCTTC	CASSLSTANEQFF
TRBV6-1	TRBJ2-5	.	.	TGTGCCAGCAGTTGGACAGAAGAGACCCAGTACTTC	CASSWTEETQYF
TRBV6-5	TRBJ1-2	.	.	TGTGCCAGCAGTTACTCGACAGCAAACTATGGCTACACCTTC	CASSYSTANYGYTF
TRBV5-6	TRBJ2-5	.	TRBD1	TGTGCCAGCAGCTCTGAGCCCTCGACAGGGCAAGAGACCCAGTACTTC	CASSSEPSTGQETQYF
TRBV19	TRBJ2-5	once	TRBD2	TGTGCCAGTAGTATTTCGGGACTAGCGGGGCCAGAGACCCAGTACTTC	CASSISGLAGPETQYF
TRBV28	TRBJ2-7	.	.	TGTGCCAGCAGTTCCCCCCGGACAGACCTTTTACACGAGCAGTACTTC	CASSSPRTDLLHEQYF
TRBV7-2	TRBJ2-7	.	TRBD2	TGTGCCAGCAGCTCCGGACTAGCGGGAGATGGCTACGAGCAGTACTTC	CASSSGLAGDGYEQYF
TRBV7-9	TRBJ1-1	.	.	TGTGCCAGCAGCTTGGCCGGAGGAGAAGCTTTCTTT	CASSLAGGEAFF
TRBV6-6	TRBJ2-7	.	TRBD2	TGTGCCAGCAGTTACAGACTAGCGGGAGGCGAGCAGTACTTC	CASSYRLAGGEQYF
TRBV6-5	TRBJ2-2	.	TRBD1	TGTGCCAGCGGCGGACAGGGGGGGACCGGGGAGCTGTTTTTT	CASGGQGGTGELFF
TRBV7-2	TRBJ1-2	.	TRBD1	TGTGCCAGCAGCTCCTGGACAGGGAATGGCTACACCTTC	CASSSWTGNGYTF
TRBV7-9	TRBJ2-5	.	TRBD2	TGTGCCAGCAGTTTGGGACTAGCGGGAGGCTTCCAAGAGACCCAGTACTTC	CASSLGLAGGFQETQYF
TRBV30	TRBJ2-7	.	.	TGTGCCTGGAGTTTAGAGGGGCCGGGGGAGCAGTACTTC	CAWSLEGPGEQYF
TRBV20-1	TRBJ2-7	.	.	TGCAGTGCTAGTACAGGAAATGAGCAGTACTTC	CSASTGNEQYF